This T cell receptor beta chain was retrieved from a study of OX40 agonist ivuxolimab in advanced cancers. Produced via immunoSEQ multiplex PCR; TCRdb's table is partial and in-frame only. The data show about 82,000 clones, with more than 90% seen just once and over 0.6% held by the top ten. The sample consisted of CD4+ or CD8+ T cells sorted from blood, taken in a trial of the OX40 agonist ivuxolimab. The TCR comes from an adult with an advanced solid tumor such as melanoma, head and neck, liver or kidney cancer.

This CDR3 reads CAISSRLAGGKETQYF. CDR3 sequence (DNA): TGTGCCATCAGCTCCAGACTAGCGGGGGGAAAGGAGACCCAGTACTTC. The chain recombines TRBV10-3 with TRBJ2-5; 13 bases are a match to TRBD2. Losses at the gene ends were 6 bases for V and 5 bases for J; bases not matched to a gene: 9. The CDR3 has 16 amino acids. Germline-derived CDR1 and CDR2 are ENHRY and SYGVKD.